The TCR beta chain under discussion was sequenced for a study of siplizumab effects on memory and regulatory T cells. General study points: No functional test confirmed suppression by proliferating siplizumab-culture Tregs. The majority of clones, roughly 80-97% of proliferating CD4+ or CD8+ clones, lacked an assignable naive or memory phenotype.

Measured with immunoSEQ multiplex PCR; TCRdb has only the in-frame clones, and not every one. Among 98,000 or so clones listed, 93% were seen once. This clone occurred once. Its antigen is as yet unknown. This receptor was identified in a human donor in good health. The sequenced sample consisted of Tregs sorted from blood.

The CDR3 here is CASSRGQGAPTGELFF. The DNA of the CDR3 is TGTGCCAGCAGCCGAGGACAGGGGGCGCCCACCGGGGAGCTGTTTTTT. The chain links TRBV7-2 to TRBJ2-2; 11 bases align to TRBD1. Per germline, CDR1 SGHTA and CDR2 FQGNSA. V was pared by 5 bases and J by 4 bases, with 6 bases of the junction left unmatched. The CDR3 has 16 amino acids. The variable domain in full, completed from reference TRBV7-2 and TRBJ2-2, reads GAGVSQSPSNKVTEKGKDVELRCDPISGHTALYWYRQSLGQGLEFLIYFQGNSAPDKSGLPSDRFSAERTGGSVSTLTIQRTQQEDSAVYLCASSRGQGAPTGELFFGEGSRLTVL.